The rows below give T cell receptor beta chains drawn from one sample of a study of graft-versus-host responses after intestinal transplantation. Sequenced by immunoSEQ multiplex PCR; TCRdb stores in-frame clones only, minus some. The sample records around 20,000 clones, about 33% being singletons. This specimen was alloreactive CD8+ T cells from a mixed lymphocyte reaction culture, taken before intestinal transplant. Receptors were obtained from a human patient who received an intestinal transplant. CDR3s include the opening cysteine and the closing phenylalanine or tryptophan.

j_call | v_call | cdr3_aa
TRBJ1-5 | TRBV6-5 | CASSPGGHQPQHF
TRBJ2-1 | TRBV11-1 | CASSLRGRTYNEQFF
TRBJ1-1 | TRBV9 | CASSVGGAMNTEAFF
TRBJ1-2 | TRBV2 | CASSDHRTETLSYGYTF
TRBJ2-3 | TRBV9 | CASSHDSSQDTQYF
TRBJ2-5 | TRBV11-1 | CASGGGGETQYF
TRBJ2-7 | TRBV19 | CASSMALARPYEQYF
TRBJ1-1 | TRBV6-8 | CASSYSVGTNAEAFF
TRBJ2-7 | TRBV5-6 | CARSGGGEQYF
TRBJ1-2 | TRBV4-1 | CASSTGTGSFYGYTF
TRBJ2-7 | TRBV27 | CASRETGRSYEQYF
TRBJ2-3 | TRBV7-9 | CASEAGDTQYF
TRBJ2-1 | TRBV7-3 | CASSSSGGAFDEQFF
TRBJ1-2 | TRBV6-5 | CASSYLQGWAYGYTF
TRBJ2-3 | TRBV10-2 | CASSDLGNTDTQYF
TRBJ2-7 | TRBV7-9 | CASSLAGGLSYEQYF
TRBJ2-1 | TRBV4-1 | CASSRRGTGGNEQFF
TRBJ2-7 | TRBV6-9 | CASPGSSYEQYF
TRBJ2-3 | TRBV4-1 | CASSQEGGGTIPMGTDTQYF
TRBJ1-4 | TRBV9 | CASSVDIGGNEKLFF
TRBJ2-1 | TRBV27 | CASSLAGGPYNEQFF
TRBJ1-2 | TRBV19 | CASSIAGADGYTF
TRBJ2-7 | TRBV6-5 | CASSALTGVGEQYF
TRBJ2-5 | TRBV18 | CASLGEGKETQYF
TRBJ2-7 | TRBV7-9 | CASSFLPGGAYEQYF
TRBJ1-4 | TRBV9 | CASSGGTGNEKLFF
TRBJ1-3 | TRBV29-1 | CSVAPLEYGNTIYF
TRBJ2-4 | TRBV27 | CASSLSAKNIQYF
TRBJ1-5 | TRBV7-9 | CASSRIPVTGGHQPQHF
TRBJ1-5 | TRBV27 | CASSSDGQRDQPQHF
TRBJ1-1 | TRBV30 | CAWSVDRGTEAFF
TRBJ2-7 | TRBV5-5 | CASSGSVDPHYEQYF
TRBJ2-1 | TRBV4-1 | CASSLPGLANEQFF
TRBJ1-2 | TRBV5-1 | CASSGGQGARGYTF
TRBJ2-5 | TRBV7-6 | CASSQHEGGPTQYF
TRBJ2-3 | TRBV7-9 | CATSLAGVTDTQYF
TRBJ1-2 | TRBV4-1 | CASSQQHSGYTF
TRBJ2-3 | TRBV4-1 | CASSPVDRSTDTQYF
TRBJ1-1 | TRBV4-1 | CASRRAAEAFF
TRBJ2-7 | TRBV27 | CASSLGVGYEQYF
TRBJ2-1 | TRBV13 | CASSLGSGGAGNEQFF
TRBJ1-2 | TRBV7-9 | CASRLTGPGYTF
TRBJ2-1 | TRBV2 | CASRWSGISSYNEQFF
TRBJ1-5 | TRBV10-2 | CASSESPGAQHF
TRBJ1-6 | TRBV9 | CASSVGDSRSPLHF
TRBJ1-6 | TRBV7-9 | CASRSIGTGWASPLHF
TRBJ1-1 | TRBV19 | CASSIPWRSGDTEAFF
TRBJ2-7 | TRBV7-9 | CASSPDRVWQYF
TRBJ2-2 | TRBV9 | CASSVHYYTGELFF
TRBJ2-7 | TRBV5-1 | CASSLLLAAFSYEQYF
TRBJ1-2 | TRBV29-1 | CSVVGAAWVGYTF
TRBJ1-1 | TRBV6-6 | CASSYSVGTNAEAFF
TRBJ2-7 | TRBV27 | CASSLTRSYEQYF
TRBJ2-1 | TRBV7-9 | CASSTTSRNEQFF
TRBJ2-1 | TRBV4-1 | CASSQVSSDEQFF
TRBJ2-2 | TRBV29-1 | CSVEGQNTGELFF
TRBJ2-1 | TRBV6-5 | CASTIRDRLFF
TRBJ1-5 | TRBV6-5 | CASSPVVGNQPQHF
TRBJ2-5 | TRBV11-2 | CASSLTGEETQYF